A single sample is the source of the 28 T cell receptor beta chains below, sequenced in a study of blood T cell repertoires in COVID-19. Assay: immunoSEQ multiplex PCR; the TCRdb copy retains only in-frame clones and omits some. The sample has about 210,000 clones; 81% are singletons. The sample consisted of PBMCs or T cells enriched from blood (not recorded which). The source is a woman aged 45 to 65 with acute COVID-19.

CDR3 in amino acids: CASSRESGTQYF. The DNA of the CDR3 is TGTGCCAGCAGCCGAGAATCCGGGACACAGTATTTT. This chain connects TRBV7-2 to TRBJ2-3; D is perhaps TRBD1 (6 bases). Trimming left V 5 bases short and J 12 bases short, with 15 bases between. The CDR3 is made up of 12 amino acids. Germline assignment: CDR1 SGHTA and CDR2 FQGNSA.

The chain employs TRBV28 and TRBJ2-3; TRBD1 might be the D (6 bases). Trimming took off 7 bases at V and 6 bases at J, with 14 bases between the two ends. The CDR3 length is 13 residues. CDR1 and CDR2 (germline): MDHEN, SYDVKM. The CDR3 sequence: CASNRVLRDTQYF. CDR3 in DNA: TGTGCCAGCAACAGGGTGTTGAGGGATACGCAGTATTTT.

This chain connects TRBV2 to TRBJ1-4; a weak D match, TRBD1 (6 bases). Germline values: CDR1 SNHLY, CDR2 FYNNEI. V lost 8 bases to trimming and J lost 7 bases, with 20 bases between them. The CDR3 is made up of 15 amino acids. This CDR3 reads CASGGGRDIREKLFF. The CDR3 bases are TGTGCCAGCGGGGGGGGCCGGGACATTCGTGAAAAACTGTTTTTT.

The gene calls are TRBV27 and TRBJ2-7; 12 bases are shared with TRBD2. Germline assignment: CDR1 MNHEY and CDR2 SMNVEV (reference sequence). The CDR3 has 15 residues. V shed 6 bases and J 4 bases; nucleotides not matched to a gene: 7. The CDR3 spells CASSLLAGGGYEQYF. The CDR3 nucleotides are TGTGCCAGCAGCCTACTAGCGGGGGGCGGGTACGAGCAGTACTTC.

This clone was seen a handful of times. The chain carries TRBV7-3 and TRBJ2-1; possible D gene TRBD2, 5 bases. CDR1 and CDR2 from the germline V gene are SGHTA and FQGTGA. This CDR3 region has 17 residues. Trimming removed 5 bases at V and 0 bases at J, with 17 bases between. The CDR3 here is CASSVRSGPSSYNEQFF. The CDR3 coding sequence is TGTGCCAGCAGCGTGCGAAGCGGCCCCAGCTCCTACAATGAGCAGTTCTTC.

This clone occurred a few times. For the CDR3, the DNA is TGTGCCAGCAGCGTAGGGCCAGGGGCCGGCTATTGGGGTGGGAACCAAGAGACCCAGTACTTC. Its protein is CASSVGPGAGYWGGNQETQYF. This rearrangement joins TRBV9 to TRBJ2-5; a weak D match, TRBD1 (6 bases). This CDR3 comprises 21 residues. CDR1 is SGDLS and CDR2 is YYNGEE in the germline V gene. V was clipped by 0 bases and J by 0 bases, with 27 bases between them.

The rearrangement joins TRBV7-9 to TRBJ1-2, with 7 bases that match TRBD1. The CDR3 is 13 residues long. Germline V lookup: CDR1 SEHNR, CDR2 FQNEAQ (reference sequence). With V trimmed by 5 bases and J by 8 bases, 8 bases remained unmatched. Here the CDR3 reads CASSQTGPGGYTF. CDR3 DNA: TGTGCCAGCAGCCAGACAGGGCCGGGGGGCTACACCTTC.

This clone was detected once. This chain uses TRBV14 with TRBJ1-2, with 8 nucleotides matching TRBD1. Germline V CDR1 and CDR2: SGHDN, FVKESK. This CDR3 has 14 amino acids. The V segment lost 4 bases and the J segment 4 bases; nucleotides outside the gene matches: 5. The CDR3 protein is CASSRGQGGYGYTF. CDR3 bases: TGTGCCAGCAGCCGCGGACAGGGCGGCTATGGCTACACCTTC.

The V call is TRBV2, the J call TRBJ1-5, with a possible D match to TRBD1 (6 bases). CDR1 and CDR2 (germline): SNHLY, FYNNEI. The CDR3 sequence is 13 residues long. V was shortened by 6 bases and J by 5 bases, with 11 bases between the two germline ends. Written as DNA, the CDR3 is TGTGCCAGCAGAGGGGACACTCATCAGCCCCAGCATTTT. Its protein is CASRGDTHQPQHF.

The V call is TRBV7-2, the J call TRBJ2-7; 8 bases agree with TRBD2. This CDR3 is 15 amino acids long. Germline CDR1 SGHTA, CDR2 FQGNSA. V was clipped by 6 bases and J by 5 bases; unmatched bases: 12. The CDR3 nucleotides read TGTGCCAGCAGACGACCCCAAGCGGGGGTAGACGAGCAGTACTTC. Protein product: CASRRPQAGVDEQYF.

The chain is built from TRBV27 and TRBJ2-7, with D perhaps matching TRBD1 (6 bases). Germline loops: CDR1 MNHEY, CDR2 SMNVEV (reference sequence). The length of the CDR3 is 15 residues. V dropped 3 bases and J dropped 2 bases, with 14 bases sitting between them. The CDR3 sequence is CASSFIPGQTYEQYF. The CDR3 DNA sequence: TGTGCCAGCAGTTTTATCCCGGGACAAACCTACGAGCAGTACTTC.

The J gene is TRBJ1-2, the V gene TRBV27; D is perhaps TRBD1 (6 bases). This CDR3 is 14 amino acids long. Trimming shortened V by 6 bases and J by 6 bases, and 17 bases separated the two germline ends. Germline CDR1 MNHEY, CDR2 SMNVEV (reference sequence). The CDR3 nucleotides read TGTGCCAGCAGCCATGGGACAAACGGGAATGGCTACACCTTC. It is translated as CASSHGTNGNGYTF.

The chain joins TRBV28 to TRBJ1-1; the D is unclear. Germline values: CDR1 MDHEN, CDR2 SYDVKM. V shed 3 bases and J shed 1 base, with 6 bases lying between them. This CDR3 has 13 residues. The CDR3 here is CASSFTGNTEAFF. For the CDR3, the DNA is TGTGCCAGCAGTTTTACCGGGAACACTGAAGCTTTCTTT.

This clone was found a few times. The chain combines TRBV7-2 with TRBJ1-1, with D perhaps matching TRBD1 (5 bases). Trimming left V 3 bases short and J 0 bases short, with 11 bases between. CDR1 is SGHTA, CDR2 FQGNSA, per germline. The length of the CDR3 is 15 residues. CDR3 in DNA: TGTGCCAGCAGCTTTGCAGGGTCCCTGAACACTGAAGCTTTCTTT. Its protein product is CASSFAGSLNTEAFF.

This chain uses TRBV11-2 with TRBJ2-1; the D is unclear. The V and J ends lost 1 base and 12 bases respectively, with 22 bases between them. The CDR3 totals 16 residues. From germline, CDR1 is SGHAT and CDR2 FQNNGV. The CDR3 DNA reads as TGTGCCAGCAGCTTAGTTTCCCTAAGCCCTTCAATTTCGCAGTTCTTC. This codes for CASSLVSLSPSISQFF.

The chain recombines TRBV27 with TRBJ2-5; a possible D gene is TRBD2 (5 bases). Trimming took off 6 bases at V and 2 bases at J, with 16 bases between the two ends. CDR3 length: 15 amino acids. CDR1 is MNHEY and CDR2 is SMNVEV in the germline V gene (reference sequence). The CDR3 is CASRPLASLQETQYF. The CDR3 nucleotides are TGTGCCAGCAGACCATTAGCGAGCCTACAAGAGACCCAGTACTTC.

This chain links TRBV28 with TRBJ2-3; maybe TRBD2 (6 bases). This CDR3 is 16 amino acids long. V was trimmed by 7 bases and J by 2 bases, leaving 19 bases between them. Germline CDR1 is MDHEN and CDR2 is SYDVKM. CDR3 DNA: TGTGCCAGCAACCTTTACGTGGGGGGATACACAGATACGCAGTATTTT. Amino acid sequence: CASNLYVGGYTDTQYF.

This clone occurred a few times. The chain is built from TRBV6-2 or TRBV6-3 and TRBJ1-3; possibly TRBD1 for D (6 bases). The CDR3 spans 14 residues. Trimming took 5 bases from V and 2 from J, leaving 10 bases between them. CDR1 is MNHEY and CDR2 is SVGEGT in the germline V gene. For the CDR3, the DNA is TGTGCCAGCAGTCCACAGGGTACTGGAAACACCATATATTTT. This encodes CASSPQGTGNTIYF.

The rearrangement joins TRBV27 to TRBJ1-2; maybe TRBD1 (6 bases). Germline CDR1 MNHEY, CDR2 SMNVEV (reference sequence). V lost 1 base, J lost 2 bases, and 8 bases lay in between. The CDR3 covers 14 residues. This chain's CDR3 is CASSLYQGNYGYTF. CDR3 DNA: TGTGCCAGCAGTTTATACCAGGGGAACTATGGCTACACCTTC.

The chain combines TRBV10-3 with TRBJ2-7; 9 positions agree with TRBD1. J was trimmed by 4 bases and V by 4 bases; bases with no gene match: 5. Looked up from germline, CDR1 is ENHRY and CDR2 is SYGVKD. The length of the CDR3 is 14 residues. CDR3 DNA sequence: TGTGCCATCAGTGTGGGACAGGGCGTATACGAGCAGTACTTC. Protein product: CAISVGQGVYEQYF.

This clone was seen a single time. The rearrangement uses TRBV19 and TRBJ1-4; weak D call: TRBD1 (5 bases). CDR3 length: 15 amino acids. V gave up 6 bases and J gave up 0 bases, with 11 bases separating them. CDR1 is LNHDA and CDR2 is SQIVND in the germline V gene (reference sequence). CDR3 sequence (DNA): TGTGCCAGTAGGGGACTGACTGCAACTAATGAAAAACTGTTTTTT. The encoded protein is CASRGLTATNEKLFF.

The DNA of the CDR3 is TGTGCCAGCAGCCAAGATTATAAGCGACCCTTTGAGACAGGGTCATGGAGCTACACCTTC. This translates into CASSQDYKRPFETGSWSYTF. The rearrangement links TRBV4-2 to TRBJ1-2; 7 bases line up with TRBD1. V trimming: 0 bases; J trimming: 9 bases; junction bases outside the gene matches: 25. The CDR3 contains 20 residues. Germline CDR1 reads LGHNA; CDR2 reads YNFKEQ.

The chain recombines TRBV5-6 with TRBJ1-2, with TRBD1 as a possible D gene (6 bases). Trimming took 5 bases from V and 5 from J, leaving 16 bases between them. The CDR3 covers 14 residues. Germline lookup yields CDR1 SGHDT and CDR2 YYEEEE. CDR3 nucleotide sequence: TGTGCCAGCAGGGCGGGGGCCGGCCCATATGGCTACACCTTC. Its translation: CASRAGAGPYGYTF.

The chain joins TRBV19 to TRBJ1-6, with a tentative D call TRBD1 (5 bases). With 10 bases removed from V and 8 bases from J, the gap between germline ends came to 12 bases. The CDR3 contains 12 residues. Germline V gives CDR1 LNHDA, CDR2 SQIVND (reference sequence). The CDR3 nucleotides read TGTGCCACCCGGGGGGTGGATTCACCCCTCCACTTT. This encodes CATRGVDSPLHF.

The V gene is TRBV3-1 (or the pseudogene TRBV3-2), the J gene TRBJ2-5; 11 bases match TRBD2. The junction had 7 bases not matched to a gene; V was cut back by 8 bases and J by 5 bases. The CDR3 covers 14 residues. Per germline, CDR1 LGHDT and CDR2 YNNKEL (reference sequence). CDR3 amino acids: CASGGLAVSETQYF. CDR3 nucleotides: TGTGCCAGCGGGGGACTAGCGGTGTCGGAGACCCAGTACTTC.

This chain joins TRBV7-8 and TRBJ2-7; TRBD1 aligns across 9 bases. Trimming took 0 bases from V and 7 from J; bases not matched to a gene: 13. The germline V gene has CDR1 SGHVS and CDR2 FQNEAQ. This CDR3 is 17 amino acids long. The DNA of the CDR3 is TGTGCCAGCAGCTTAGCCCCTCCGGGACAGGGAATGGGGGAGCAGTACTTC. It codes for CASSLAPPGQGMGEQYF.

CDR3 residues: CASSLAGIAKNIQYF. CDR3 bases: TGTGCCAGTAGTCTAGCGGGTATAGCCAAAAACATTCAGTACTTC. The chain carries TRBV19 and TRBJ2-4; 8 bases are shared with TRBD2. Trimming took 5 bases from V and 0 from J; bases not matched to a gene: 3. This CDR3 is built from 15 residues. The V gene's germline CDR1 is LNHDA and CDR2 SQIVND (reference sequence).

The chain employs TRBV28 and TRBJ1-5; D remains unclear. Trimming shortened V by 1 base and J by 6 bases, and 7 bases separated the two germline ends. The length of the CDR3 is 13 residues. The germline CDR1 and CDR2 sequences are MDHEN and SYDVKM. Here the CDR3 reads CASSLSEGQPQHF. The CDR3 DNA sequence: TGTGCCAGCAGTTTATCCGAGGGTCAGCCCCAGCATTTT.